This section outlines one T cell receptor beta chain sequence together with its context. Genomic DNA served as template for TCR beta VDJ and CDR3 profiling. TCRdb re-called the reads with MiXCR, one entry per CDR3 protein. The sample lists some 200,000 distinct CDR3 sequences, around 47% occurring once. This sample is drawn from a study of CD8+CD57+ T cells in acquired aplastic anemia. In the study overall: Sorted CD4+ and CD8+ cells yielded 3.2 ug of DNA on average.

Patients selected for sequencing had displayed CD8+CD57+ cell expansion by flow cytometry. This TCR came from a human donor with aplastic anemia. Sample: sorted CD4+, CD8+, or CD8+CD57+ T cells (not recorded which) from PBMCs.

DNA of the CDR3: TGTGCCAGCAGACCAGGGTTCGAGACCCAGTACTTC. It codes for CASRPGFETQYF. This chain uses TRBV2 with TRBJ2-5; a weak D match, TRBD1 (5 bases). The germline gives CDR1 SNHLY, CDR2 FYNNEI. This CDR3 contains 12 residues. V was pared by 6 bases and J by 5 bases, with 10 bases between.